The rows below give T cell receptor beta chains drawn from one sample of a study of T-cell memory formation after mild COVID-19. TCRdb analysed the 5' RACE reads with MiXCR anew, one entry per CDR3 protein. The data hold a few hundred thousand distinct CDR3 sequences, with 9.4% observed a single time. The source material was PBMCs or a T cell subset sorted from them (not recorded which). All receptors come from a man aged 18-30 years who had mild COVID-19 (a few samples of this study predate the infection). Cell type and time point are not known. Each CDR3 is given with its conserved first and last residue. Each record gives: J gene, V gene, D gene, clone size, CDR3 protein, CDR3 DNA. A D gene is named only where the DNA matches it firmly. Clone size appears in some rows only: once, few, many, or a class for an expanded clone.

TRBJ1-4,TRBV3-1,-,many,CASSQEGEKLFF,TGTGCCAGCAGCCAAGAAGGGGAAAAACTGTTTTTT
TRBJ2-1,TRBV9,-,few,CASSPGLHEQFF,TGTGCCAGCAGCCCCGGGCTCCACGAGCAGTTCTTC
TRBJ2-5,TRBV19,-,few,CASSIPQEQSYQETQYF,TGTGCCAGTAGTATACCCCAGGAGCAATCGTACCAAGAGACCCAGTACTTC
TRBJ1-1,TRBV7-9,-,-,CASSPTLGAMNTEAFF,TGTGCCAGCAGCCCTACCCTCGGTGCGATGAACACTGAAGCTTTCTTT
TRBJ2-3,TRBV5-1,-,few,CASSSRTDSTDTQYF,TGCGCCAGCAGCTCAAGGACAGATAGCACAGATACGCAGTATTTT
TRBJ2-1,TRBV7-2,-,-,CASSLVTYRAYNEQFF,TGTGCCAGCAGCTTAGTTACGTACAGGGCGTACAATGAGCAGTTCTTC
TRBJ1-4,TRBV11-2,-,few,CASSYPGEKLFF,TGTGCCAGCAGCTACCCGGGTGAAAAACTGTTTTTT
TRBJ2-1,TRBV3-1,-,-,CASSQGQRNNEQFF,TGTGCCAGCAGCCAAGGGCAGCGTAACAATGAGCAGTTCTTC
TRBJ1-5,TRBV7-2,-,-,CASSLGAGNSNQPQHF,TGTGCCAGCAGCTTAGGAGCAGGCAATAGCAATCAGCCCCAGCATTTT
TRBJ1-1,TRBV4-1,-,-,CASSQEWGNTEAFF,TGCGCCAGCAGCCAAGAATGGGGGAACACTGAAGCTTTCTTT
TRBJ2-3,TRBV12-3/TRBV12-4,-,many,CASTSDAQRTDTQYF,TGTGCCAGCACCTCGGACGCCCAGAGGACAGATACGCAGTATTTT
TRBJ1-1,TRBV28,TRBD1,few,CASSSPTGGTRERAFF,TGTGCCAGCAGCTCCCCGACAGGGGGGACGAGAGAGAGAGCTTTCTTT
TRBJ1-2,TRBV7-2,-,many,CASSNGQRTSGYTF,TGTGCCAGCAGCAACGGACAGCGGACTAGTGGCTACACCTTC
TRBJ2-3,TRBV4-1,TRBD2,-,CASSQAVVAGEADTQYF,TGCGCCAGCAGCCAAGCAGTCGTAGCGGGGGAGGCAGATACGCAGTATTTT
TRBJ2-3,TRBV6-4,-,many,CASSDSAGSTDTQYF,TGTGCCAGCAGTGACTCAGCGGGTAGCACAGATACGCAGTATTTT
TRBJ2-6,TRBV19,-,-,CASSTGHAGANVLTF,TGTGCCAGTAGTACGGGTCATGCTGGGGCCAACGTCCTGACTTTC
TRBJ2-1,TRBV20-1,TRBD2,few,CSASGGWYNEQFF,TGCAGTGCTAGCGGGGGGTGGTACAATGAGCAGTTCTTC
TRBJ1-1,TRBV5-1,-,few,CASSLAPAQGLMNTEAFF,TGCGCCAGCAGCTTGGCTCCGGCACAGGGCCTTATGAACACTGAAGCTTTCTTT
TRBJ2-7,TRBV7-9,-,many,CASSRLGDRSYEQYF,TGTGCCAGCAGCCGCCTTGGGGATCGCTCCTACGAGCAGTACTTC
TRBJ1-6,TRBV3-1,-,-,CASSQLYGPPPLHF,TGTGCCAGCAGCCAATTGTATGGACCTCCACCCCTCCACTTT
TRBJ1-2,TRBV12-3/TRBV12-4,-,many,CASSLDGSYGYTF,TGTGCCAGCAGTTTGGACGGCTCCTATGGCTACACCTTC
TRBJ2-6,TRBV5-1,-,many,CASSLAQGTGANVLTF,TGCGCCAGCAGCTTGGCCCAGGGGACTGGGGCCAACGTCCTGACTTTC
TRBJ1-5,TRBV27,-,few,CASSPLGNQPQHF,TGTGCCAGCAGTCCCCTGGGCAATCAGCCCCAGCATTTT
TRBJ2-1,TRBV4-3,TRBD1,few,CASSQALYGGQGAPNEQFF,TGCGCCAGCAGCCAAGCCCTTTACGGGGGACAGGGAGCCCCCAATGAGCAGTTCTTC
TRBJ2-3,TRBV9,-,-,CASSAVVGTDTQYF,TGTGCCAGCAGCGCTGTAGTCGGCACAGATACGCAGTATTTT
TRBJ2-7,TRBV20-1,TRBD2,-,CSARELAGQYEQYF,TGCAGTGCTAGGGAACTAGCGGGGCAGTACGAGCAGTACTTC
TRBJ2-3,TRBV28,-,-,CASSFGAGDTQYF,TGTGCCAGCAGTTTCGGGGCTGGGGATACGCAGTATTTT